The next 25 T cell receptor beta chains were all read from a single sample in a study of CD8 T cells in ankylosing spondylitis. TCRdb itself ran the 5' RACE reads through MiXCR, one entry per CDR3 protein. Of 350,000 or so distinct CDR3 sequences listed, 14% to 15% are singletons. Material: blood, either unsorted or a sorted T cell fraction (not recorded which). Every receptor here comes from a male donor with ankylosing spondylitis or in good health (not recorded which).

The genes are TRBV6-5 and TRBJ1-4; weak D call: TRBD1 (6 bases). Germline lookup yields CDR1 MNHEY and CDR2 SVGAGI. CDR3 length: 13 amino acids. V was cut by 2 bases and J by 8 bases, with 9 bases left in between. The CDR3 DNA is TGTGCCAGCAGTTACAGGGGGTGGGAAAAACTGTTTTTT. As protein: CASSYRGWEKLFF.

This clonotype was observed at least ten times. This CDR3 reads CASARGTGETQYF. In nucleotides, the CDR3 is TGCGCCAGCGCCCGGGGCACTGGAGAGACCCAGTACTTC. The chain is built from TRBV5-1 and TRBJ2-5, with D possibly being TRBD1 or TRBD2 (5 bases each). CDR3 size: 13 residues. Germline loops: CDR1 SGHRS, CDR2 YFSETQ. V was trimmed by 7 bases and J by 4 bases, leaving 14 bases between them.

This clonotype was seen a handful of times. V gene TRBV5-1 combines with J gene TRBJ2-3; D gene uncertain. With 4 bases removed from V and 2 bases from J, the gap between germline ends came to 17 bases. The CDR3 length is 16 residues. Germline V gene lookup returns CDR1 SGHRS and CDR2 YFSETQ. DNA of the CDR3: TGCGCCAGCAGCCTCCTCTTGACCGGAACCACAGATACGCAGTATTTT. Translated, it gives CASSLLLTGTTDTQYF.

This rearrangement joins TRBV6-1 to TRBJ2-7; 10 bases fit TRBD1. Trimming cost V 6 bases and J 4 bases; bases outside gene matches: 6. This CDR3 is built from 14 residues. The V gene's germline CDR1 is MNHNS and CDR2 SASEGT. The CDR3 spells CASRRQGAGYEQYF. In nucleotides, the CDR3 is TGTGCCAGCAGGAGACAGGGGGCGGGGTACGAGCAGTACTTC.

A few counts support this clonotype. The gene calls are TRBV24-1 and TRBJ2-4; D may be TRBD1 (6 bases). V was shortened by 4 bases and J by 0 bases, with 12 bases between the two germline ends. CDR1 KGHDR and CDR2 SFDVKD come from the germline V gene. The CDR3 is 16 amino acids. CDR3 amino acids: CATSDDRFLAKNIQYF. In DNA form, the CDR3 reads TGTGCCACCAGTGACGACAGGTTCCTAGCCAAAAACATTCAGTACTTC.

This clonotype was picked up a small number of times. The chain is built from TRBV20-1 and TRBJ2-5; 11 bases are a match to TRBD2. This CDR3 comprises 14 residues. V lost 3 bases to trimming and J lost 2 bases; unmatched junction nucleotides: 2. Per germline, CDR1 DFQATT and CDR2 SNEGSKA (reference sequence). CDR3 nucleotide sequence: TGCAGTGCTAGCAGGACTAGCGGGCAAGAGACCCAGTACTTC. Protein product: CSASRTSGQETQYF.

The table lists this clonotype with many counts. The genes are TRBV29-1 and TRBJ1-1; no clear D. Trimming removed 3 bases from V and 3 bases from J, with 17 bases in between. Germline V gene lookup returns CDR1 SQVTM and CDR2 ANQGSEA. The CDR3 sequence is 15 residues long. This CDR3 reads CSVEDTRAWDTEAFF. For the CDR3, the DNA is TGCAGCGTTGAGGATACCCGAGCCTGGGACACTGAAGCTTTCTTT. Based on the CDR3 plus reference TRBV29-1 and TRBJ1-1, the full variable domain is SAVISQKPSRDICQRGTSLTIQCQVDSQVTMMFWYRQQPGQSLTLIATANQGSEATYESGFVIDKFPISRPNLTFSTLTVSNMSPEDSSIYLCSVEDTRAWDTEAFFGQGTRLTVV.

This clonotype was counted many times. The chain has TRBV12-3 or TRBV12-4 and TRBJ2-1; 7 nucleotides align to TRBD2. J gave up 7 bases and V 5 bases, and 5 bases lay outside the gene matches. The CDR3 is 13 amino acids. As DNA, the CDR3 is TGTGCCAGCAGTCCTAGGGAGGGGAATGAGCAGTTCTTC. Protein: CASSPREGNEQFF.

This clonotype appeared a few times. The chain is built from TRBV7-2 and TRBJ2-3; a possible D gene is TRBD1 (5 bases). The V gene lost 1 base and the J gene lost 1 base, with 12 bases spanning the gap. Germline lookup yields CDR1 SGHTA and CDR2 FQGNSA. The CDR3 covers 16 residues. CDR3 nucleotides: TGTGCCAGCAGCTTAGATGGGGCCCCCGGCACAGATACGCAGTATTTT. This encodes CASSLDGAPGTDTQYF.

This chain connects TRBV28 to TRBJ2-4; D might be TRBD2 (5 bases). Trimming removed 1 base from V and 0 bases from J, with 13 bases in between. Germline CDR1 and CDR2: MDHEN and SYDVKM. The CDR3 is 17 amino acids. This CDR3 reads CASSLSLRDGAKNIQYF. The CDR3 nucleotides are TGTGCCAGCAGTTTATCCCTTCGGGATGGAGCCAAAAACATTCAGTACTTC.

In this sample, this clonotype turned up a few times. This chain connects TRBV20-1 to TRBJ2-3; 12 nucleotides line up with TRBD2. Germline CDR1 and CDR2: DFQATT and SNEGSKA (reference sequence). J was trimmed by 2 bases and V by 5 bases; bases with no gene match: 5. The CDR3 loop spans 15 amino acids. The CDR3 DNA reads as TGCAGTGCTGCTCGGACTAGCGGGGACACAGATACGCAGTATTTT. It yields the protein CSAARTSGDTDTQYF.

The rearrangement links TRBV9 to TRBJ1-2; no reliable D call. Germline lookup yields CDR1 SGDLS and CDR2 YYNGEE. Trimming stripped 1 base from V and 3 bases from J, with 4 bases between. This CDR3 is built from 12 residues. The CDR3 coding sequence is TGTGCCAGCAGCGTAATGGACTATGGCTACACCTTC. Protein product: CASSVMDYGYTF.

The CDR3 DNA follows: TGCGCCAGCAGCCCAGGCGGGAGAGACACCGGGGAGCTGTTTTTT. It codes for CASSPGGRDTGELFF. This chain joins TRBV5-1 and TRBJ2-2; 7 nucleotides line up with TRBD2. Trimming removed 4 bases from V and 3 bases from J; junction bases left unmatched: 6. CDR3 length equals 15 residues. Germline V gives CDR1 SGHRS, CDR2 YFSETQ.

The chain recombines TRBV29-1 with TRBJ1-1, with 9 bases identical to TRBD1. This CDR3 contains 14 residues. After removal of 6 bases from V and 0 bases from J, the junction contained 5 bases not matched to a gene. Germline V gene lookup returns CDR1 SQVTM and CDR2 ANQGSEA. The CDR3: CSVKGDRVNTEAFF. The CDR3 nucleotides are TGCAGCGTAAAAGGGGACAGGGTGAACACTGAAGCTTTCTTT. The variable domain in full, with the rest retrieved from reference TRBV29-1 and TRBJ1-1, is SAVISQKPSRDICQRGTSLTIQCQVDSQVTMMFWYRQQPGQSLTLIATANQGSEATYESGFVIDKFPISRPNLTFSTLTVSNMSPEDSSIYLCSVKGDRVNTEAFFGQGTRLTVV.

This clonotype was seen a handful of times. The CDR3 region is CASSLGLAPYEQYF. The CDR3 region has the DNA TGCGCCAGCAGCTTGGGACTAGCGCCCTACGAGCAGTACTTC. The J gene is TRBJ2-7, the V gene TRBV5-1; 8 nucleotides match TRBD2. This CDR3 spans 14 amino acids. J was trimmed by 2 bases and V by 0 bases; bases with no gene match: 1. From germline, CDR1 is SGHRS and CDR2 YFSETQ.

This clonotype has a count of ten or more. V usage is TRBV28 and J usage is TRBJ2-7; 9 bases are a match to TRBD1. The CDR3 covers 15 residues. Trimming cost V 6 bases and J 2 bases; bases outside gene matches: 8. Germline assignment: CDR1 MDHEN and CDR2 SYDVKM. In DNA form, the CDR3 reads TGTGCCAGCAGGTTAAAGGGACAGGGAGCCTACGAGCAGTACTTC. As protein: CASRLKGQGAYEQYF.

This clonotype appeared a few times. The chain employs TRBV10-3 and TRBJ2-3; 8 bases match TRBD2. J was trimmed by 0 bases and V by 1 base; bases with no gene match: 6. Germline V lookup: CDR1 ENHRY, CDR2 SYGVKD. CDR3 size: 17 residues. CDR3 sequence reads: CAISEFTSGESTDTQYF. The CDR3 nucleotides read TGTGCCATCAGTGAGTTTACTAGCGGAGAGAGCACAGATACGCAGTATTTT.

This clonotype was observed a handful of times. V usage is TRBV20-1 and J usage is TRBJ2-1, with 8 nucleotides matching TRBD2. Unmatched junction bases numbered 6, after V lost 1 base and J lost 7 bases. From germline, CDR1 is DFQATT and CDR2 SNEGSKA (reference sequence). This CDR3 contains 14 residues. CDR3 residues: CSARVNSGGNEQFF. The CDR3 coding sequence is TGCAGTGCTAGAGTAAACAGCGGGGGTAATGAGCAGTTCTTC.

The genes are TRBV12-3 or TRBV12-4 and TRBJ2-1, with a weak D call TRBD2 (6 bases). The germline V and J ends were trimmed by 1 base and 4 bases, with 14 bases remaining between them. The CDR3 totals 16 residues. CDR3 in DNA: TGTGCCAGCAGTTTAGGGGGGGTGGAGGTTTACAATGAGCAGTTCTTC. Its protein product is CASSLGGVEVYNEQFF.

V and J are TRBV5-1 and TRBJ2-1, with 15 bases lining up with TRBD2. There are 15 residues in the CDR3. The V gene's germline CDR1 is SGHRS and CDR2 YFSETQ. V was pared by 4 bases and J by 8 bases, with 4 bases of the junction left unmatched. CDR3: CASSAGLAGGYEQFF. The DNA of the CDR3 is TGCGCCAGCAGCGCGGGACTAGCGGGGGGTTATGAGCAGTTCTTC.

This clonotype was detected ten times or more. The rearrangement joins TRBV5-1 to TRBJ2-1; D may be TRBD2 (6 bases). Trimming cost V 7 bases and J 1 base, with 12 bases left between them. Germline lookup yields CDR1 SGHRS and CDR2 YFSETQ. There are 14 residues in the CDR3. CDR3 in DNA: TGCGCCAGCGAGAACGGGGGTTCCTACAATGAGCAGTTCTTC. It encodes CASENGGSYNEQFF.

This clonotype was counted between two and nine times. The chain recombines TRBV7-9 with TRBJ1-4; D is perhaps TRBD1 (6 bases). Germline loops: CDR1 SEHNR, CDR2 FQNEAQ (reference sequence). Between the trimmed V and J ends, which lost 5 bases and 4 bases, there was a span of 14 bases. CDR3 length: 15 residues. The CDR3 nucleotides are TGTGCCAGCAGCCTAAGGGGGTCGGTTAATGAAAAACTGTTTTTT. Its protein is CASSLRGSVNEKLFF.

V is TRBV5-1 and J is TRBJ2-1; 8 nucleotides agree with TRBD1. The CDR3 totals 13 residues. CDR1 and CDR2 from the germline V gene are SGHRS and YFSETQ. Germline trimming cut 4 bases from V and 8 bases from J; bases unmatched to any gene: 5. CDR3 in amino acids: CASSPGQGYEQFF. Written as DNA, the CDR3 is TGCGCCAGCAGCCCTGGACAGGGCTATGAGCAGTTCTTC.

This clonotype was seen more than once but under ten times. V and J are TRBV20-1 and TRBJ2-1; the D gene is possibly TRBD2 (5 bases). CDR1 is DFQATT, CDR2 SNEGSKA, per germline (reference sequence). The CDR3 covers 13 residues. Trimming pared 1 base from V and 4 bases from J, leaving 8 bases between. CDR3 sequence reads: CSARGTDYNEQFF. CDR3 sequence (DNA): TGCAGTGCTAGAGGGACTGATTACAATGAGCAGTTCTTC.

The genes are TRBV30 and TRBJ1-2; perhaps TRBD1 as D (5 bases). The CDR3 consists of 14 residues. V lost 5 bases to trimming and J lost 4 bases, with 17 bases between them. The V gene's germline CDR1 is GTSNPN and CDR2 SVGIG (reference sequence). The CDR3 DNA is TGTGCCTGGGGGGGAGGTGTTCTTGGCTATGGCTACACCTTC. It specifies CAWGGGVLGYGYTF.